This T cell receptor beta chain was sequenced in a study of T cell responses to AZD1222 COVID-19 vaccine. Study-wide results and limits: Nearly half of unique spike-specific TCRs reportedly avoided B.1.351 and B.1.1.7 mutated regions. Clonal diversity may have been underestimated in mostly white British donors.

Points on this clone: Its target is not known.

Assay used: immunoSEQ multiplex PCR; TCRdb lists only in-frame clones, some missing. This repertoire shows 85,000 to 100,000 clones, over 75% found once; its top ten account for roughly 10%. This CDR3 region has 17 residues. Trimming cost V 0 bases and J 1 base, with 12 bases left between them. Germline-derived CDR1 and CDR2 are SGHAT and FQNNGV. V gene TRBV11-2 combines with J gene TRBJ2-2, with D possibly being TRBD2 (6 bases). The origin of this receptor is an adult in good health. The sample was peripheral blood, taken on day 0 of AZD1222 vaccination. The CDR3: CASSLDSGGVNTGELFF. The CDR3 coding sequence is TGTGCCAGCAGCTTAGATTCCGGCGGGGTGAACACCGGGGAGCTGTTTTTT.